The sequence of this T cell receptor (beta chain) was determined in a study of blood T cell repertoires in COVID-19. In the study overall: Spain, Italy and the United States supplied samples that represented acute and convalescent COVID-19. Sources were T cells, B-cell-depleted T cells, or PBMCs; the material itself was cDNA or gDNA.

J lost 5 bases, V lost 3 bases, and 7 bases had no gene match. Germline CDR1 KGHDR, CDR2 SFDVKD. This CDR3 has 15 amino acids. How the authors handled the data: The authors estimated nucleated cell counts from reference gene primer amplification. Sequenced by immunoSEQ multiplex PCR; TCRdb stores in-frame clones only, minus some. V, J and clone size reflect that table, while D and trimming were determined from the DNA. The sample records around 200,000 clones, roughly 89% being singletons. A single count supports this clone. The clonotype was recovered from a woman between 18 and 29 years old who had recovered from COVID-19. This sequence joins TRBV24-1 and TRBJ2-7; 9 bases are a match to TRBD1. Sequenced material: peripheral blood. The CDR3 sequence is CATSDAQGARDEQYF. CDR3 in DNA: TGTGCCACCAGTGATGCACAGGGGGCAAGGGACGAGCAGTACTTC.